What follows describes a single TCR beta chain. This specimen comes from a study of T cell responses to AZD1222 COVID-19 vaccine. Timing groups of about 4 and about 12 weeks for second doses were pooled. Trimming shortened V by 2 bases and J by 6 bases, and 19 bases separated the two germline ends. The germline gives CDR1 GTSNPN, CDR2 SVGIG (reference sequence). The CDR3 has 15 residues. TCRdb's copy holds only in-frame clones and misses some; the assay was immunoSEQ multiplex PCR. The sample has roughly 100,000 clones; 87% are singletons. This chain uses TRBV30 with TRBJ1-2; D call uncertain. This clonotype was sampled from an adult who received the AZD1222 COVID-19 vaccine. The sample consisted of peripheral blood, taken 28 days after the second AZD1222 dose. In nucleotides, the CDR3 is TGTGCCTGGAGTACTGACGCGACCTACAAGCATGGCTACACCTTC. It translates to CAWSTDATYKHGYTF.